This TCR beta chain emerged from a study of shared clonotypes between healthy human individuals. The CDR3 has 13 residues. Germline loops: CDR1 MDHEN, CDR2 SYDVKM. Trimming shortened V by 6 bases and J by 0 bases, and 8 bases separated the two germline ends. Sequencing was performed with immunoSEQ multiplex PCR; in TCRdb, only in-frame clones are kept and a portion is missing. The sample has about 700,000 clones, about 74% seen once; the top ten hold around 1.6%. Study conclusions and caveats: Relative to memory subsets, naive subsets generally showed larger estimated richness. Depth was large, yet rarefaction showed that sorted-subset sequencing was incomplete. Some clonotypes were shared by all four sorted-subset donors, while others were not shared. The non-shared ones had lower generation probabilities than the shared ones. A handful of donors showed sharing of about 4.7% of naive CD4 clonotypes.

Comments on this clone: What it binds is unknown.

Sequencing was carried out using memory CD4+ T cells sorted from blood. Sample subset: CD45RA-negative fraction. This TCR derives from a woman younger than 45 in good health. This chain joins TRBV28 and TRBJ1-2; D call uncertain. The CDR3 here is CASSDPPNYGYTF. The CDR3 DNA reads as TGTGCCAGCAGCGATCCGCCTAACTATGGCTACACCTTC.